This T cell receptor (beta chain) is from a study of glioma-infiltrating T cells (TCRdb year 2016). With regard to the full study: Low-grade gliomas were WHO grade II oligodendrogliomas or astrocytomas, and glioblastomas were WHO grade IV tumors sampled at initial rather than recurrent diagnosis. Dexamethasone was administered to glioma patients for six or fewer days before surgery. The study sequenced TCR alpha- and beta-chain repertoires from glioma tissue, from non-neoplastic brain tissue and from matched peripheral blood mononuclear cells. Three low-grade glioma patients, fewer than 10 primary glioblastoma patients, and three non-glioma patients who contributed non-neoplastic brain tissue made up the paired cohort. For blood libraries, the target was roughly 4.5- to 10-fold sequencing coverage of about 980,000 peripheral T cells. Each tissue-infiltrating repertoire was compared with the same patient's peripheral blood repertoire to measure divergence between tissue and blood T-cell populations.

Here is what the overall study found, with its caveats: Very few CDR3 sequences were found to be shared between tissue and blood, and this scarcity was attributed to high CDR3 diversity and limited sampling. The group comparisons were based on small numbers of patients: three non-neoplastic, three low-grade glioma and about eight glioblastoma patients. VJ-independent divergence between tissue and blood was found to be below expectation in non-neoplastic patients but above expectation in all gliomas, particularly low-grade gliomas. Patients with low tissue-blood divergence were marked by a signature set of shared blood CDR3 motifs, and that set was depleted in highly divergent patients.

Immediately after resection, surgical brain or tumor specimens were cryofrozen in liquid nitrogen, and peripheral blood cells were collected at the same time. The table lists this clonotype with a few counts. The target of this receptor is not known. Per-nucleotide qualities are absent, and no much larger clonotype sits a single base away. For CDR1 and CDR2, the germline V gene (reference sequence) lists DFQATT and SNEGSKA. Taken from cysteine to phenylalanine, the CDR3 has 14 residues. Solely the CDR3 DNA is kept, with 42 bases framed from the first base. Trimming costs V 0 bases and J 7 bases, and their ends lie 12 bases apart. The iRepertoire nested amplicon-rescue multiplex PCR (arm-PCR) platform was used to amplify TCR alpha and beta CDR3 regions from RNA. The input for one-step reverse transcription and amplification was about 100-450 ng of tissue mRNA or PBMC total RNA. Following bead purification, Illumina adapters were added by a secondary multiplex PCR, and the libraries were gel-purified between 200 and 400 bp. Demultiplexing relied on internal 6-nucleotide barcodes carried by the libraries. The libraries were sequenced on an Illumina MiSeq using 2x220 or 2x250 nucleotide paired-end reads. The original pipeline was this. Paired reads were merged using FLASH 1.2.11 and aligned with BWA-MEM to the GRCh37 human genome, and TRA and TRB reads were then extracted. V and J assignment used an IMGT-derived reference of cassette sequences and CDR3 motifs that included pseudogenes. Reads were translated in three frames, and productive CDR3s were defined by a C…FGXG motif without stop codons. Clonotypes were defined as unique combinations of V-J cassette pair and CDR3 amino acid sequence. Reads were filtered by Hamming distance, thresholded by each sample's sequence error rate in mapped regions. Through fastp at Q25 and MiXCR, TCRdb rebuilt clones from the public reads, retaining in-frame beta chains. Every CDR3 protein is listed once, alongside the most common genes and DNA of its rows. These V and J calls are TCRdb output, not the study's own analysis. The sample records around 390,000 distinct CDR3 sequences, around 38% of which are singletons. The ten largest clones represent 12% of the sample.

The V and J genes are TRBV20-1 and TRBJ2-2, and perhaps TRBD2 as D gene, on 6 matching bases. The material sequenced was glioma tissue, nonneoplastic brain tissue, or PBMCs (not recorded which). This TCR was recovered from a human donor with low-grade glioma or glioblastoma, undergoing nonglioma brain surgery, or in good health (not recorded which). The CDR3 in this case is CSARDHREVGELFF. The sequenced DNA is TGCAGTGCTAGAGATCATAGGGAGGTCGGGGAGCTGTTTTTT.